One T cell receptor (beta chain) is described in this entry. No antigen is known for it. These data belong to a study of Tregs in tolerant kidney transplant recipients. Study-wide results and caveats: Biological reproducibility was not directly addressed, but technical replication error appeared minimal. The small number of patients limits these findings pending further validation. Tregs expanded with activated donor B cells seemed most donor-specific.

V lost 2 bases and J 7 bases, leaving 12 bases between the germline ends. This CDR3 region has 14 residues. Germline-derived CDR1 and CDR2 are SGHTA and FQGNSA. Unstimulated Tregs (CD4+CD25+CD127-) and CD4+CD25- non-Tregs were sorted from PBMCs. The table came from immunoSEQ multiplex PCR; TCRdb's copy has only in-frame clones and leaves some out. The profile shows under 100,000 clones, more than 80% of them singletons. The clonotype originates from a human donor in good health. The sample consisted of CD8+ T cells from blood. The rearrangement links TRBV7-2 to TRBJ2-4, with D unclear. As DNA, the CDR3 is TGTGCCAGCAGCTTAAAGGGCTCGCCCAACATTCAGTACTTC. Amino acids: CASSLKGSPNIQYF.